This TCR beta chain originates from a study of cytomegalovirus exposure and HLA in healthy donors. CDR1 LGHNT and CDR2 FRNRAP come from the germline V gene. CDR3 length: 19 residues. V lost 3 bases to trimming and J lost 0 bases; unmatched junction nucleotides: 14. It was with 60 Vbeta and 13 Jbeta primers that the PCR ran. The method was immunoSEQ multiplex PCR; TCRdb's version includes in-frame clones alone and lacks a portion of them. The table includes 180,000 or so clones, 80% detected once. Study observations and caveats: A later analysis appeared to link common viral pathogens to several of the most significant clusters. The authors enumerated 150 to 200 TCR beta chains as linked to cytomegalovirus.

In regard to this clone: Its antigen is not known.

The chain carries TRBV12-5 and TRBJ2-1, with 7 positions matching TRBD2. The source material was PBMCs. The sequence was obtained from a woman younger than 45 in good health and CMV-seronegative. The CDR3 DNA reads TGTGCTAGTGGTTTACCAAAAACTATGGGGGGGAGCTCCTACAATGAGCAGTTCTTC. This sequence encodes CASGLPKTMGGSSYNEQFF.